This is a list of T cell receptor beta chains from one sample in a study of regulatory T cells in long-lasting Graves disease. TCRdb ran MiXCR on the multiplex PCR reads and lists one entry per CDR3 protein. Of 500,000 or so distinct CDR3 sequences listed, around 15% were seen once; the top ten hold 12%. These same data were also listed under a study on T cells in Graves' hyperthyroidism and ophthalmopathy.

Sequencing was performed on peripheral blood mononuclear cells (PBMCs), taken at new diagnosis, from a patient treated with antithyroid drugs. These receptors all come from a man aged 35-49 years with Graves disease. Both conserved end residues are part of each CDR3. The order of the fields is clone size, D gene, J gene, V gene, CDR3 DNA, CDR3 protein. The D gene is left open where the match is weak. Only some rows state a clone size, as once, few, many or a class for expanded clones.

size: few
D: -
J: TRBJ1-6
V: TRBV10-3
DNA: TGTGCCATTTCCTCGGGGAATGGGGGGAATTCACCCCTCCACTTT
CDR3: CAISSGNGGNSPLHF

size: once
D: -
J: TRBJ2-1
V: TRBV14
DNA: TGTGCCAGCAGCCCGCCGGCGCCGTTGTTTTCCTACAATGAGCAGTTCTTC
CDR3: CASSPPAPLFSYNEQFF

size: -
D: -
J: TRBJ2-1
V: TRBV12-3/TRBV12-4
DNA: TGTGCCAGCACCCCGGCAGAGGGGTATAGGGGTGAGCAGTTCTTC
CDR3: CASTPAEGYRGEQFF

size: many
D: -
J: TRBJ1-1
V: TRBV11-2
DNA: TGTGCCAGCAGGCCTATCAGGGGTTTTAACACTGAAGCTTTCTTT
CDR3: CASRPIRGFNTEAFF

size: many
D: TRBD1
J: TRBJ2-7
V: TRBV9
DNA: TGTGCCAGCAGCGTATCGGGACAGAGCACATACGAGCAGTACTTC
CDR3: CASSVSGQSTYEQYF

size: many
D: -
J: TRBJ1-2
V: TRBV11-3
DNA: TGTGCCAGCAGCCCGGCCGGGACAAACTATGGCTACACCTTC
CDR3: CASSPAGTNYGYTF

size: -
D: TRBD2
J: TRBJ2-1
V: TRBV6-5
DNA: TGTGCCAGCAGTTTCTCAATTAGCGGGAGTGGCAGCAATGAGCAGTTCTTC
CDR3: CASSFSISGSGSNEQFF

size: -
D: -
J: TRBJ2-7
V: TRBV7-9
DNA: TGTGCCAGCAGCTTAGGGGGGAGAAAGGGCGAGCAGTACTTC
CDR3: CASSLGGRKGEQYF

size: many
D: TRBD2
J: TRBJ2-1
V: TRBV15
DNA: TGTGCCACCAGCAGAGATCATGGAGGCGGGAGTGGAAATGAGCAGTTCTTC
CDR3: CATSRDHGGGSGNEQFF

size: many
D: TRBD2
J: TRBJ2-2
V: TRBV28
DNA: TGTGCCAGCAGTTTTAGCGGGATTGCCACCGGGGAGCTGTTTTTT
CDR3: CASSFSGIATGELFF

size: many
D: -
J: TRBJ2-7
V: TRBV11-2
DNA: TGTGCCAGCAGCTTAGGGGGCGGTTCGCCCTACGAGCAGTACTTC
CDR3: CASSLGGGSPYEQYF

size: few
D: TRBD1
J: TRBJ1-2
V: TRBV24-1
DNA: TGTGCCACCAGTAAGACAGGGGATGGCTACACCTTC
CDR3: CATSKTGDGYTF

size: many
D: -
J: TRBJ2-5
V: TRBV11-1
DNA: TGTGCCAGCAGCTTAGGGGTGCGGACCCAGTACTTC
CDR3: CASSLGVRTQYF

size: many
D: -
J: TRBJ2-2
V: TRBV5-1
DNA: TGTGCCAGCAGTTCGACAGTTACCGGGGAGCTGTTTTTT
CDR3: CASSSTVTGELFF

size: -
D: TRBD2
J: TRBJ2-3
V: TRBV4-2
DNA: TGTGCCAGCAGCCCCGGGACTAAGACGGATACGCAGTATTTT
CDR3: CASSPGTKTDTQYF

size: few
D: TRBD2
J: TRBJ2-1
V: TRBV19
DNA: TGTGCAAGTTCTCCTAGCGGGAAAGGGAATGAGCAGTTCTTC
CDR3: CASSPSGKGNEQFF

size: many
D: -
J: TRBJ2-1
V: TRBV12-3/TRBV12-4
DNA: TGTGCCAGCTATAATCTAGCGGGTGGACAGGGTGAGCAGTTCTTC
CDR3: CASYNLAGGQGEQFF

size: -
D: -
J: TRBJ2-1
V: TRBV6-1
DNA: TGTGCCAGCAGTGAAAATCGTAATGAGCAGTTCTTC
CDR3: CASSENRNEQFF

size: many
D: -
J: TRBJ2-7
V: TRBV28
DNA: TGTGCCAGCACCAAGAGAGGGAGCTCCTACGAGCAGTACTTC
CDR3: CASTKRGSSYEQYF

size: -
D: -
J: TRBJ2-7
V: TRBV29-1
DNA: TGCAGCGTTGAAAAGGGGACCTACGAGCAGTACTTC
CDR3: CSVEKGTYEQYF

size: few
D: TRBD2
J: TRBJ2-1
V: TRBV18
DNA: TGTGCCAGCTCACCGCCTAGCGGGAGCAATGAGCAGTTCTTC
CDR3: CASSPPSGSNEQFF

size: -
D: -
J: TRBJ2-1
V: TRBV4-1
DNA: TGCGCCAGCAGCCAGAAACAAGGGAGTGAGCAGTTCTTC
CDR3: CASSQKQGSEQFF

size: many
D: TRBD1
J: TRBJ1-2
V: TRBV28
DNA: TGTGCCAGCAGTTTCATCGCAGGGGGAAGTGGCTACACCTTC
CDR3: CASSFIAGGSGYTF